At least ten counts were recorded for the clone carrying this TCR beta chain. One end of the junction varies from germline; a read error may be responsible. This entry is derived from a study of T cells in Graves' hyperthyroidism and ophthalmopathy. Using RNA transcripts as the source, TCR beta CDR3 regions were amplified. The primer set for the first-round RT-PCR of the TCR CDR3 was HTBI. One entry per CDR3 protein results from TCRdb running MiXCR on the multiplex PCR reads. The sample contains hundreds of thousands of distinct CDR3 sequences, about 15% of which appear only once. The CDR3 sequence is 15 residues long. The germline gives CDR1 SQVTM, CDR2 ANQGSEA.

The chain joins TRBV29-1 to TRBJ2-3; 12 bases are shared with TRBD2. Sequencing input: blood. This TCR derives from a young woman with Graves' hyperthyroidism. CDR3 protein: CSVSLSTSGGPTLYF. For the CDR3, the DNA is TGCAGCGTTTCACTCTCGACTAGCGGGGGTCCTACGCTGTATTTT.